This T cell receptor beta chain derives from a study of blood T cells in healthy people across ages. For the study at large: About one barcoded beta molecule was captured per two T cells (by template switching).

With regard to this clonotype: Its specificity is unknown.

The use of a sample-barcoded 5' primer and a J-beta primer mix characterized a second PCR of roughly 6 to 12 cycles. Every sample gave at least 3 million paired-end reads containing CDR3. TCRdb itself ran the 5' RACE reads through MiXCR, one entry per CDR3 protein. The table has about 290,000 distinct CDR3 sequences, 27% seen once; the top ten hold around 29%. Germline V gives CDR1 SQVTM, CDR2 ANQGSEA. The CDR3 runs 14 residues. Study results and limitations: Strongly correlated with naive T cell percentage was TCR beta diversity. Long-lived donors exceeded aged donors in naive CD4+ cells and diversity.

This receptor was obtained from a woman aged 70-85 years in good health. The specimen sequenced was blood. The chain links TRBV29-1 to TRBJ2-5, with TRBD1 matching 8 bases. With the DNA end fitting TRBJ2-1 better, the J assignment may be wrong. The CDR3 DNA reads TGCAGCCTCGACTCCGGACAGGGCGTCAATGAGCAGTTCTTC. It translates to CSLDSGQGVNEQFF.